This T cell receptor beta chain was captured by sequencing in a study of blood T cell repertoires in COVID-19 (dated by TCRdb to the early 2020s). Regarding the research as a whole: The collaborator samples originated in the United States, Italy and Spain and spanned the acute and convalescent phases of COVID-19. The material from the prospective study consisted of cDNA or gDNA derived from T cells, B-cell-depleted T cells, or PBMCs. Subjects who had been exposed to COVID-19, were actively infected with it, or had recovered from it provided the deeply sampled blood TCRbeta repertoires that made up the dataset. The repertoires were released in a freely available public database meant as a resource for research on the immune response to SARS-CoV-2. The samples were drawn from the first 160 participants of the ongoing ImmuneRACE study and from 950 to 1,500 subjects provided by 6 global collaborators. The sample metadata nearly always contained a de-identified subject ID, COVID-19 status, age in years and sex. Where HLA class I and class II types were available, the types were taken from metadata supplied by the sample provider, not from assay-based typing. Results the study describes overall, beyond this receptor: The quantity of clinical and demographic metadata differed by source and by participant and was supplied without curation.

With regard to this clone: No antigen is known for it. No base quality information exists; no much larger clone differs at one position.

V loses 0 bases, J loses 5 bases, and the germline ends lie 12 bases apart. The germline V gene (reference sequence) gives CDR1 as SGHNT and CDR2 as YYREEE. The CDR3 measures 14 amino acids from cysteine to phenylalanine. CDR3 DNA is the only sequence kept; it has 42 bases, read in frame from the first base. Each collaborating institution followed its own protocols to collect whole blood in K2EDTA tubes. For TCRbeta analysis, collaborator samples were shipped as frozen whole blood, as isolated PBMCs, or as DNA extracted from either sample type. TCRbeta CDR3 regions were amplified from genomic DNA using the immunoSEQ Assay, a bias-controlled multiplex PCR. Concerning the study's data processing: Nucleated cell counts per sample were estimated from amplification of reference gene primers within the assay. To quantify the absolute abundance of each unique TCRbeta CDR3 rearrangement, sequence reads were collapsed and filtered. For each sample, productive Simpson clonality was calculated by taking the square root of Simpson's diversity index across productive rearrangements. The table was pulled from immuneACCESS by TCRdb, which kept in-frame rearrangements only. Such tables lose some clones; where checked, under half of the loss comes from unresolved V genes, and the rest has no known cause. The V and J calls and clone size are taken from that table; D and trimming were inferred from the DNA. The sample table shows under 200,000 clones, and 70% to 90% are seen once. The top ten clonotypes cover approximately 0.99% of the sample.

The TCR sequence derives from a man aged 40-49 years with acute or convalescent COVID-19. Sequencing was done on a sample of peripheral blood. The V and J genes are TRBV5-4 and TRBJ2-7, with TRBD1 as a weak D call on 5 bases. CDR3 region: CASSLGGSRDEQYF. The DNA sequence reads TGTGCCAGCAGCTTGGGGGGCTCAAGAGACGAGCAGTACTTC. Reference TRBV5-4 and TRBJ2-7 proteins supply the regions before and after the CDR3; the full variable domain is: ETGVTQSPTHLIKTRGQQVTLRCSSQSGHNTVSWYQQALGQGPQFIFQYYREEENGRGNFPPRFSGLQFPNYSSELNVNALELDDSALYLCASSLGGSRDEQYFGPGTRLTVT.